The rows below give T cell receptor beta chains drawn from one sample of a study of shared T cell receptors in the human thymus. Sequenced by immunoSEQ multiplex PCR; TCRdb stores in-frame clones only, minus some. This table holds hundreds of thousands of clones, 70% to 90% found once. This same sample was also taken into another study, of human thymus T cells.

Sequencing was done on a sample of thymocytes. These TCRs come from a boy younger than two with a congenital heart defect. The CDR3 runs from the conserved cysteine through the conserved F or W. A D gene is named only where the DNA matches it firmly. Clone size appears in some rows only: once, few, many, or a class for an expanded clone.

D | J | V | size | CDR3 | DNA
NA | TRBJ2-7 | TRBV7-2 | NA | CASSLELVSEQYF | TGTGCCAGCAGCTTAGAGTTGGTCAGCGAGCAGTACTTC
NA | TRBJ2-3 | TRBV5-4 | NA | CASSPTSFDTQYF | TGTGCCAGCAGCCCGACTTCCTTCGATACGCAGTATTTT
TRBD1 | TRBJ1-1 | TRBV19 | NA | CASSIVDRGRVLNTEAFF | TGTGCCAGTAGTATAGTGGACAGGGGGCGCGTATTGAACACTGAAGCTTTCTTT
NA | TRBJ1-5 | TRBV5-8 | NA | CASSLGGGFNQPQHF | TGTGCCAGCAGCTTGGGGGGAGGGTTCAATCAGCCCCAGCATTTT
TRBD1 | TRBJ1-1 | TRBV29-1 | NA | CSVLGQSNTEAFF | TGCAGCGTTCTGGGACAGTCGAACACTGAAGCTTTCTTT
TRBD1 | TRBJ1-5 | TRBV5-6 | NA | CASSSSYTNRGTVNQPQHF | TGTGCCAGCAGCTCGTCCTACACAAACAGGGGCACGGTCAATCAGCCCCAGCATTTT
NA | TRBJ2-3 | TRBV27 | NA | CASTSDWGGTDTQYF | TGTGCCAGCACCTCAGATTGGGGGGGCACAGATACGCAGTATTTT
TRBD1 | TRBJ1-4 | TRBV4-3 | NA | CASSWDREDEKLFF | TGCGCCAGCAGCTGGGACAGGGAAGATGAAAAACTGTTTTTT
TRBD1 | TRBJ2-2 | TRBV27 | NA | CASKDRGQASGNTGELFF | TGTGCCAGCAAAGACAGGGGGCAGGCTAGCGGGAACACCGGGGAGCTGTTTTTT
NA | TRBJ2-7 | TRBV5-6 | once | CASSFVRGSGHYEQYF | TGTGCCAGCAGCTTCGTCCGGGGGAGCGGGCACTACGAGCAGTACTTC
NA | TRBJ2-7 | TRBV2 | NA | CASSRRLSYEQYF | TGTGCCAGCAGTCGGCGGCTCTCCTACGAGCAGTACTTC
NA | TRBJ2-1 | TRBV5-6 | NA | CASSWPGTANSYNEQFF | TGTGCCAGCAGCTGGCCCGGGACTGCGAACTCCTACAATGAGCAGTTCTTC
TRBD2 | TRBJ2-7 | TRBV6-1 | NA | CASSEVGTSGRYEQYF | TGTGCCAGCAGTGAAGTAGGGACTAGCGGGAGGTACGAGCAGTACTTC
TRBD1 | TRBJ2-7 | TRBV9 | NA | CASSVATGQGLYEQYF | TGTGCCAGCAGCGTAGCTACCGGACAGGGCCTCTACGAGCAGTACTTC
NA | TRBJ1-5 | TRBV7-9 | NA | CASSLEAPQPQHF | TGTGCCAGCAGCTTAGAAGCCCCGCAGCCCCAGCATTTT
TRBD2 | TRBJ2-3 | TRBV15 | NA | CATSRGASGRGTDTQYF | TGTGCCACCAGCAGAGGGGCTAGCGGGAGGGGCACAGATACGCAGTATTTT
NA | TRBJ1-2 | TRBV28 | NA | CASSLGAGADGYTF | TGTGCCAGCAGTTTAGGTGCAGGGGCGGATGGCTACACCTTC
TRBD1 | TRBJ2-7 | TRBV18 | NA | CASSPGLKTGLSYEQYF | TGTGCCAGCTCACCAGGGCTGAAGACAGGGCTATCCTACGAGCAGTACTTC
TRBD1 | TRBJ2-2 | TRBV11-2 | NA | CASPRGDRGHIGELFF | TGTGCCAGCCCGCGAGGGGACAGGGGGCATATCGGGGAGCTGTTTTTT
TRBD1 | TRBJ2-5 | TRBV18 | NA | CASSPGTVLKETQYF | TGTGCCAGCTCACCCGGGACAGTTTTAAAAGAGACCCAGTACTTC
TRBD2 | TRBJ2-3 | TRBV25-1 | NA | CASSERPPGRGTDTQYF | TGTGCCAGCAGTGAAAGGCCCCCAGGGAGGGGCACAGATACGCAGTATTTT
TRBD2 | TRBJ2-2 | TRBV4-3 | NA | CASSQESGGGTSGRGPGELFF | TGCGCCAGCAGCCAAGAATCCGGAGGCGGGACTAGCGGGAGAGGTCCCGGGGAGCTGTTTTTT
NA | TRBJ1-1 | TRBV25-1 | NA | CASSEYYPPPNDTEAFF | TGTGCCAGCAGTGAATATTACCCCCCCCCTAATGACACTGAAGCTTTCTTT
TRBD2 | TRBJ2-4 | TRBV7-9 | once | CASSLAGGDNIQYF | TGTGCCAGCAGCTTAGCGGGAGGGGATAACATTCAGTACTTC
NA | TRBJ1-1 | TRBV29-1 | once | CSVLRVTEAFF | TGCAGCGTTCTTCGCGTCACTGAAGCTTTCTTT
NA | TRBJ1-4 | TRBV28 | NA | CASSFRELKTNEKLFF | TGTGCCAGCAGTTTCCGGGAACTTAAGACTAATGAAAAACTGTTTTTT
NA | TRBJ2-1 | TRBV14 | NA | CASSQSVHNEQFF | TGTGCCAGCAGCCAGTCCGTCCACAATGAGCAGTTCTTC
TRBD2 | TRBJ2-3 | TRBV4-3 | NA | CASSALWGASGSDTQYF | TGCGCCAGCAGCGCCCTGTGGGGGGCTAGCGGGAGCGATACGCAGTATTTT